This T cell receptor (beta chain) was sequenced during a study of cytomegalovirus exposure and HLA in healthy donors. Germline V gene sequence: CDR1 SGHTA, CDR2 FQGTGA. The V gene lost 2 bases and the J gene lost 4 bases, with 12 bases spanning the gap. The CDR3 is 15 amino acids. A multiplex PCR was run with 60 Vbeta primers and 13 Jbeta primers. Some clones are missing from TCRdb's copy, which holds only in-frame ones; the method was immunoSEQ multiplex PCR. The table records 210,000 or so clones, over 65% of them present only once. Sequenced material: PBMCs. J is TRBJ2-1 and V is TRBV7-3, with D possibly being TRBD2 (6 bases). The receptor's source is a man between 35 and 55 years old in good health and CMV-seronegative. CDR3 sequence (DNA): TGTGCCAGCAGCTTAGGCGAGGGACTTTACAATGAGCAGTTCTTC. Protein: CASSLGEGLYNEQFF.